This TCR beta chain was observed in a study of CD8 T cells in ankylosing spondylitis. Quantitative 5'-RACE was performed with molecular barcodes, and it yielded the TCR beta libraries. TCRdb used MiXCR to reprocess the 5' RACE reads, holding one entry per CDR3 protein. In the table there are over 600,000 distinct CDR3 sequences, around a fifth of which are singletons. The study's findings and limits: From matched ankylosing spondylitis synovial fluid, disease-linked clones were reportedly recovered at significantly enriched levels. Apparently characteristic of ankylosing spondylitis blood was a TCR beta motif (fewer than 10 highly homologous variants).

This clonotype has at least ten counts. The antigen is unknown. This receptor was taken from a male donor with ankylosing spondylitis. Sequencing used blood, either unsorted or a sorted T cell fraction (not recorded which).

CDR3 protein: CASSTGSNSPLHF. The CDR3 DNA reads as TGTGCCAGTAGTACCGGGTCTAATTCACCCCTCCACTTT. The chain carries TRBV19 and TRBJ1-6, with D unclear. Per germline, CDR1 LNHDA and CDR2 SQIVND (reference sequence). Trimming stripped 4 bases from V and 6 bases from J, with 7 bases between. This CDR3 is 13 amino acids long.